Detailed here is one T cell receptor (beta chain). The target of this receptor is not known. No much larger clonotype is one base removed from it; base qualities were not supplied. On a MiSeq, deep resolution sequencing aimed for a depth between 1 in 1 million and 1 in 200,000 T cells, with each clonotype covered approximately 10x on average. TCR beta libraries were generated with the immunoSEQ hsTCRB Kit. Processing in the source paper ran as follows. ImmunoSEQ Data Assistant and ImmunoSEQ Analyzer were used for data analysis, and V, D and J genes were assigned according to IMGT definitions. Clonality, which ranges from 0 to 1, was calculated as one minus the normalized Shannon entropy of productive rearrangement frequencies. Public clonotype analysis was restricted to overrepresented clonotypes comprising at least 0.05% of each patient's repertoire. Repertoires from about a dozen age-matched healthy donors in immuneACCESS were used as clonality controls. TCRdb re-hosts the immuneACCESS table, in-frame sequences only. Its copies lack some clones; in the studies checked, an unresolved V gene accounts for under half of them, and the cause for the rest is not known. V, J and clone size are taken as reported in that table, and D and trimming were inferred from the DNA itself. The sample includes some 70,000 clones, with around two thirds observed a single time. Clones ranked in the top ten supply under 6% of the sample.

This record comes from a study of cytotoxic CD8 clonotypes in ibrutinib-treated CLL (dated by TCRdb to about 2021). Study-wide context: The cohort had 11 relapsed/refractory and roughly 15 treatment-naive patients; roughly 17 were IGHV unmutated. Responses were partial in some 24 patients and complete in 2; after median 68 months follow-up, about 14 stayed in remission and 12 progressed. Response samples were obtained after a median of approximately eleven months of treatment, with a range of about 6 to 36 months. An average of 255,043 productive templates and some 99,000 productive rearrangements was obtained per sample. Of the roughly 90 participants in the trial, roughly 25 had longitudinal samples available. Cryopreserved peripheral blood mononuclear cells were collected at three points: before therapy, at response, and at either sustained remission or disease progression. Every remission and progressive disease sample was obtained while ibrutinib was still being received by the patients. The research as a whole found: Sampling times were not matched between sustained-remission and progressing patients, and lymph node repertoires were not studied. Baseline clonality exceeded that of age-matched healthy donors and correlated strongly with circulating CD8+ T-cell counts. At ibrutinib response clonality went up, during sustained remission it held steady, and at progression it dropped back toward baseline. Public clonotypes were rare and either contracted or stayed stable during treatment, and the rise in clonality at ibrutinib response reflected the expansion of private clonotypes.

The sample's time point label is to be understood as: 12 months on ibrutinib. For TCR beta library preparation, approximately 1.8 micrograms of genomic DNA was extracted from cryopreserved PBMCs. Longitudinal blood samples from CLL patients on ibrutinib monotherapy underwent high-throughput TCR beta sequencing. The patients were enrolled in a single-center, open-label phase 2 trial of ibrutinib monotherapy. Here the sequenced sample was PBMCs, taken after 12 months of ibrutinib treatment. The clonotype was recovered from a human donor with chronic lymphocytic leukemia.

The DNA is as follows: TGTGCCAGCAGCTTGGACTCGGGTAGCGGGGGGTTTCCCGGGGAGCTGTTTTTT. Translated, this is CASSLDSGSGGFPGELFF. Here the chain combines TRBV11-3 and TRBJ2-2, and TRBD2 matches 10 of the central bases. From cysteine to phenylalanine, the CDR3 is 18 amino acids long. Only CDR3 DNA remains: 54 bases, in frame from the first base. Reading the germline V gene gives CDR1 SGHNT and CDR2 YENEEA. Germline trimming amounts to 3 bases on V and 6 bases on J, with 13 as the count of junction bases outside the gene matches.